This TCR beta chain was recorded in a study of T-cell reconstitution after alpha-beta-depleted transplantation in children (dated by TCRdb to the mid-2010s). About the investigation overall: Using TCR repertoire profiling, the study quantitatively followed how T-cell immune reconstitution unfolded in children after TCRalphabeta/CD19-depleted allogeneic hematopoietic cell transplantation.

This clonotype was seen only a few times. What antigen it recognizes has not been identified. Nothing much larger sits one base from this clone, and base qualities are not available. The library was built by means of PCR. Sequencing was carried out with an Illumina HiSeq 2500. To normalize quantification of the TCRbeta repertoire, the TCR libraries were built with molecular barcoding that relied on unique molecular identifiers. Clones were called with MiXCR by TCRdb after fastp trimmed the public reads at Q25, and only in-frame beta chains were retained. Records with the same CDR3 protein are collapsed into one entry carrying the most frequent genes and DNA. The sample table contains 500,000 or so distinct CDR3 sequences; only one count was recorded for around a third of them. Of the sample, 2% to 3% is held by the ten largest clones. The germline V gene provides CDR1 SGHRS and CDR2 YFSETQ. The V and J ends are trimmed by 4 bases and 4 bases, leaving 10 bases between them. Taken from cysteine to phenylalanine, the CDR3 has 13 residues. This entry keeps only the CDR3 DNA: 39 bases, framed from base 1.

This sample comprised PBMCs from the stem cell graft donor, obtained from the stem cell graft. The rearranged segments are TRBV5-1 and TRBJ2-3, with the identity of the D gene unclear. This clonotype originated in a human donor who donated a stem cell graft to a child with aplastic anemia. In nucleotide form, the sequence is TGCGCCAGCAGCAGTGATGGATCAGATACGCAGTATTTT. Its product reads: CASSSDGSDTQYF.